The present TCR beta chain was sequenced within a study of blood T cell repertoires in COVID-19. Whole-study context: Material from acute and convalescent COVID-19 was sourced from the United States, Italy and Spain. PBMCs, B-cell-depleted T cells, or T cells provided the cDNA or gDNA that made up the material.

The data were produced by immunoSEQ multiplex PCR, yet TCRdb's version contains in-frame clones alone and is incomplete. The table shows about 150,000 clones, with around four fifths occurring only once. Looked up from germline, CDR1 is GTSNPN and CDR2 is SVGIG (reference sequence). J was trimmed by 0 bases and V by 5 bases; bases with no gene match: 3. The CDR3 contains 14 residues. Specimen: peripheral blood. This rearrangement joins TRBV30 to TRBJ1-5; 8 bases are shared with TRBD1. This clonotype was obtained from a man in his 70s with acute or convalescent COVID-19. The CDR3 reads CAWQGAGSNQPQHF. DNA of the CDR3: TGTGCCTGGCAGGGGGCCGGTAGCAATCAGCCCCAGCATTTT.